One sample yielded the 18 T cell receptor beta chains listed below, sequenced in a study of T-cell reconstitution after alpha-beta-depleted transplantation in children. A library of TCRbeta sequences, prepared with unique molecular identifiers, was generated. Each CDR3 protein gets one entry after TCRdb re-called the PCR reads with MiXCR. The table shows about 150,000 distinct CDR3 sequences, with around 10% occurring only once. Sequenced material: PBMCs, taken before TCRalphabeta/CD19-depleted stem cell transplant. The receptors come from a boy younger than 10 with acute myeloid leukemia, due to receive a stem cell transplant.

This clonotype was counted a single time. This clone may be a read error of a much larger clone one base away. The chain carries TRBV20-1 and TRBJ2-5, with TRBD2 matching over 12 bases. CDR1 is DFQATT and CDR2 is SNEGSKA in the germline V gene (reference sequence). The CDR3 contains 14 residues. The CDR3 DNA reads TGCAGTGCCAGGACTAGCGGGGTAGAAGAGACCCAGCACTTC. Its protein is CSARTSGVEETQHF.

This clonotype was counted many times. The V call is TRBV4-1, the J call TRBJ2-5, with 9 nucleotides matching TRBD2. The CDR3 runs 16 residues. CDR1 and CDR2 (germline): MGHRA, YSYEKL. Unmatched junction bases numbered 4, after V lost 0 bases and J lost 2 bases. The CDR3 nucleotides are TGCGCCAGCAGCCAAGATCCTAGCGGGGTACAAGAGACCCAGTACTTC. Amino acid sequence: CASSQDPSGVQETQYF.

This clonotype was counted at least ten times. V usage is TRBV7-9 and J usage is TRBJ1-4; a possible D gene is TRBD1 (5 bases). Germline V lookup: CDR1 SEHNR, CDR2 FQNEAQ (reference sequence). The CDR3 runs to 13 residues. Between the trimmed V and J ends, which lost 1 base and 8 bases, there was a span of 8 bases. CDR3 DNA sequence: TGTGCCAGCAGCTTAGGACAGTGGGAAAAACTGTTTTTT. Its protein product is CASSLGQWEKLFF.

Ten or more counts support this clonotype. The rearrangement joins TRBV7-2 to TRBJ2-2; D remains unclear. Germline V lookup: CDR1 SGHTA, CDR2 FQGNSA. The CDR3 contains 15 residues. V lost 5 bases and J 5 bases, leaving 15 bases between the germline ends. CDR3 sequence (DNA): TGTGCCAGCAGCAACAGACGATCTGGGACCGGGGAGCTGTTTTTT. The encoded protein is CASSNRRSGTGELFF.

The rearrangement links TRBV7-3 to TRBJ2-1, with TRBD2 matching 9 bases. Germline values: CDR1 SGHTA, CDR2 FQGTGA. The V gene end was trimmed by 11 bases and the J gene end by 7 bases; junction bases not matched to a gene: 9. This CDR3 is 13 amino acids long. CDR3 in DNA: TGTGCCTCGGCCGCGGGGGGGCGGAATGAGCAGTTCTTC. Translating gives CASAAGGRNEQFF.

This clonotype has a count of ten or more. CDR3 in amino acids: CSAGGDTSYEQYF. CDR3 in DNA: TGCAGTGCGGGAGGGGACACGTCCTACGAGCAGTACTTC. The genes are TRBV20-1 and TRBJ2-7; tentative D call: TRBD2 (7 bases). CDR3 size: 13 residues. Germline V CDR1 and CDR2: DFQATT, SNEGSKA (reference sequence). V lost 6 bases, J lost 1 base, and 13 bases lay in between.

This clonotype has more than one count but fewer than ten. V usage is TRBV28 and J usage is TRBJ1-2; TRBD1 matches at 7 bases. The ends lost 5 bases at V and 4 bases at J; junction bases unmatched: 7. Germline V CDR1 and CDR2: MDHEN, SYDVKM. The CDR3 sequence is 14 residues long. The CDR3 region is CASSATTGLYGYTF. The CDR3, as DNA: TGTGCCAGCAGTGCTACGACAGGGCTCTATGGCTACACCTTC.

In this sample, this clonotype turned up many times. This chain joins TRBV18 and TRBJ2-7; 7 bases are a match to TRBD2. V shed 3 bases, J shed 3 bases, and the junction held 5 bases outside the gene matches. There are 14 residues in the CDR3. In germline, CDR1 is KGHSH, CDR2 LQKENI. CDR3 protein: CASSPAGEGYEQYF. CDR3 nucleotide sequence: TGTGCCAGCTCACCCGCCGGGGAGGGCTACGAGCAGTACTTC.

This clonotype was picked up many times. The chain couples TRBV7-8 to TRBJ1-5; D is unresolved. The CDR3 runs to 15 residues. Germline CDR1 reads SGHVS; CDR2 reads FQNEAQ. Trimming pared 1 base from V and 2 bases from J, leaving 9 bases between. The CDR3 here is CASSLDLWRNQPQHF. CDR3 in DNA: TGTGCCAGCAGCTTAGACCTCTGGCGCAATCAGCCCCAGCATTTT.

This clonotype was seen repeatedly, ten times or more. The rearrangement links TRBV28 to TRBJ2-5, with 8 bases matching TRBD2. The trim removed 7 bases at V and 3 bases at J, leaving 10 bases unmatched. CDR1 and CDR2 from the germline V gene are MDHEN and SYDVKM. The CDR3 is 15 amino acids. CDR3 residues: CASTEGLDMKETQYF. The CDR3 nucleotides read TGTGCCAGCACCGAGGGACTAGACATGAAAGAGACCCAGTACTTC.

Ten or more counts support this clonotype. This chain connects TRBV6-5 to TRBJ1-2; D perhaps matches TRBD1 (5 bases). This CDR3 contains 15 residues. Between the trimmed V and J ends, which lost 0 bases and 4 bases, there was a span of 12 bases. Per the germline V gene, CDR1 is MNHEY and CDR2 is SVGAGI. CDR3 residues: CASSYSGAASYGYTF. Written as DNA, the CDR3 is TGTGCCAGCAGTTACTCCGGGGCCGCGAGCTATGGCTACACCTTC.

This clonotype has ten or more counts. The CDR3 here is CASSKNSGANVLTF. In DNA, the CDR3 is TGTGCCAGCAGCAAAAACTCTGGGGCCAACGTCCTGACTTTC. The chain combines TRBV6-1 with TRBJ2-6, with D uncertain. Trimming took 6 bases from V and 0 from J, leaving 6 bases between them. The germline V gene has CDR1 MNHNS and CDR2 SASEGT. The CDR3 consists of 14 residues.

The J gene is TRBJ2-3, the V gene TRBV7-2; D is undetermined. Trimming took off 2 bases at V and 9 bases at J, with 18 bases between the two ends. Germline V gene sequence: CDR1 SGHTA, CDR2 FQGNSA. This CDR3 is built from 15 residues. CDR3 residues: CASSLFQQLPSTQYF. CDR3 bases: TGTGCCAGCAGCTTATTTCAACAGCTACCATCCACGCAGTATTTT.

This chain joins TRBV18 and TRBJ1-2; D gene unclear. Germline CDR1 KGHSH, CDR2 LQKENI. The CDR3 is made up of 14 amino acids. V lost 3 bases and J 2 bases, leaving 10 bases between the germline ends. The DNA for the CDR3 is TGTGCCAGCTCACCGTTAACGGAGAACTATGGCTACACCTTC. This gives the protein CASSPLTENYGYTF.

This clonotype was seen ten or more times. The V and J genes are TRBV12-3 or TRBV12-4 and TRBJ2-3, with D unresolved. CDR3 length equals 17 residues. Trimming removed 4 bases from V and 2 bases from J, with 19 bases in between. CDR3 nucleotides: TGTGCCAGCAGTTACACCCAGTCTGGTCTGATCACAGATACGCAGTATTTT. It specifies CASSYTQSGLITDTQYF.

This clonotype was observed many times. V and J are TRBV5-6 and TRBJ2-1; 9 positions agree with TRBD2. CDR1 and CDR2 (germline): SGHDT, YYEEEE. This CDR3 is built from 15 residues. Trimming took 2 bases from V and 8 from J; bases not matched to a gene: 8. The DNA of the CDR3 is TGTGCCAGCAGCTTCGTTCTAGCGGGATTCCATGAGCAGTTCTTC. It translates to CASSFVLAGFHEQFF.

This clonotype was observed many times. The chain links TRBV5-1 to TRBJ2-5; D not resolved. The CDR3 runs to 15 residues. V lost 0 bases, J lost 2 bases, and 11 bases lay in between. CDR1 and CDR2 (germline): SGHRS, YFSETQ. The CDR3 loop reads CASSLVSTTQETQYF. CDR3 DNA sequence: TGCGCCAGCAGCTTGGTGTCAACTACACAAGAGACCCAGTACTTC.

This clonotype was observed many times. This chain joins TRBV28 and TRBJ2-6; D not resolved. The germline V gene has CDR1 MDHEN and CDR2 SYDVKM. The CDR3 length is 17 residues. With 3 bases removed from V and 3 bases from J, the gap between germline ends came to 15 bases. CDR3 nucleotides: TGTGCCAGCAGTTTTTGGGGATTTGGTAGTGGGGCCAACGTCCTGACTTTC. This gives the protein CASSFWGFGSGANVLTF.